This entry is about one T cell receptor beta chain. Its antigen is undetermined. The sample belongs to a study of OX40 agonist ivuxolimab in advanced cancers. The CDR3 is 14 residues long. Germline CDR1 reads WSHSY; CDR2 reads SAAADI. Trimming shortened V by 9 bases and J by 4 bases, and 15 bases separated the two germline ends. TCRdb keeps only in-frame clones here, not all; method: immunoSEQ multiplex PCR. Of under 95,000 clones detected, roughly 90% appear once; the ten largest clones hold approximately 0.2%. Findings and limits, study-wide: No determination was made of the antigen specificity of the expanded peripheral T cells.

The starting material was CD4+ or CD8+ T cells sorted from blood, obtained in a trial of the OX40 agonist ivuxolimab. This clonotype originated in an adult with an advanced solid tumor such as melanoma, head and neck, liver or kidney cancer. The chain joins TRBV10-2 to TRBJ1-4; TRBD1 might be the D (6 bases). The CDR3: CASWGARSNEKLFF. In nucleotides, the CDR3 is TGCGCCAGTTGGGGGGCTCGTAGTAATGAAAAACTGTTTTTT.